The 15 T cell receptor beta chains listed next were all sequenced from one sample in a study of T cell clonality in common variable immunodeficiency. Assay: immunoSEQ multiplex PCR; the TCRdb copy retains only in-frame clones and omits some. Observed in the sample are 30,000 to 40,000 clones, none of them singletons. The source material was peripheral blood mononuclear cells. These receptors came from a person aged 18 to 75 in good health.

This clone came up many times. The read ends 3 residues early relative to the CDR3; the germline J gene fills the gap. J is TRBJ2-2 and V is TRBV6-4; 11 positions match TRBD1. Trimming removed 6 bases from V and 4 bases from J; junction bases left unmatched: 4. This CDR3 comprises 15 residues. Per the germline V gene, CDR1 is MRHNA and CDR2 is SNTAGT. This chain's CDR3 is CASSPGTGGTGELFF. The CDR3 bases that were read are TGTGCCAGCAGCCCCGGGACAGGGGGCACCGGGGAG.

This clone was seen ten or more times. CDR3 DNA (partial): TGTGCCAGCAGTGAACCACCCAGCGGGAGACTAGCCAAAAACATT. This translates into CASSEPPSGRLAKNI. The full-length CDR3 reads as CASSEPPSGRLAKNIQYF. The rearrangement uses TRBV2 and TRBJ2-4, with TRBD2 matching 8 bases. The read ends 3 residues early relative to the CDR3; the germline J gene fills the gap. The V segment lost 2 bases and the J segment 0 bases; nucleotides outside the gene matches: 9. CDR1 and CDR2 (germline): SNHLY, FYNNEI. This CDR3 spans 18 amino acids. Full variable domain (missing parts from reference TRBV2 and TRBJ2-4): EPEVTQTPSHQVTQMGQEVILRCVPISNHLYFYWYRQILGQKVEFLVSFYNNEISEKSEIFDDQFSVERPDGSNFTLKIRSTKLEDSAMYFCASSEPPSGRLAKNIQYFGAGTRLSVL.

This clone has at least ten counts. Read sequence stops 3 residues before the CDR3 end, and the germline J gene provides the missing end. V is TRBV20-1 and J is TRBJ2-3; 7 bases are shared with TRBD2. Germline assignment: CDR1 DFQATT and CDR2 SNEGSKA (reference sequence). This CDR3 region has 18 residues. CDR3: CSAKGVQGDREVQETQYF. CDR3 DNA, as far as it was read: TGCAGTGCAAAAGGGGTCCAGGGCGATCGGGAGGTCCAAGAGACG.

This clone occurred many times. The CDR3 extends 3 residues past the end of the read, so its final part is completed from the germline J gene. The rearrangement joins TRBV30 to TRBJ1-2; 8 positions match TRBD1. Germline CDR1 GTSNPN, CDR2 SVGIG (reference sequence). V dropped 3 bases and J dropped 4; count of bases not matched to a gene: 7. This CDR3 is built from 14 residues. The sequenced part of the CDR3 DNA is TGTGCCTGGAGAGACACAGGGGGTACCTATGGC. Translation gives CAWRDTGGTYG. From start to end, the CDR3 is CAWRDTGGTYGYTF.

This clone appeared many times. The CDR3 is cut off 3 residues early in the read; its end comes from the germline J gene. V and J are TRBV19 and TRBJ2-2; TRBD1 matches 7 bases. The germline CDR1 and CDR2 sequences are LNHDA and SQIVND (reference sequence). The V and J ends lost 10 bases and 4 bases, in that order; junction bases with no gene match: 6. The CDR3 has 13 amino acids. The CDR3 loop reads CATSTGPTGELFF. The sequenced part of the CDR3 DNA is TGTGCCACCTCGACAGGGCCCACCGGGGAG.

There are a few counts of this clone. Coverage ceases 3 residues before the CDR3 finishes, and the germline J gene fills in the end. V and J are TRBV18 and TRBJ1-1; 9 bases agree with TRBD1. Germline CDR1 is KGHSH and CDR2 is LQKENI. This CDR3 spans 15 amino acids. The sequenced part of the CDR3 DNA is TGTGCCAGCTCACCTCCGACAGGGGGTGACAATGAG. Protein sequence: CASSPPTGGDNE. The whole CDR3 is CASSPPTGGDNEAFF.

This clone was counted at least ten times. The CDR3 end falls 3 residues outside the read, so it is completed with the germline J gene. The V call is TRBV20-1, the J call TRBJ2-5; TRBD2 aligns across 8 bases. CDR1 and CDR2 from the germline V gene are DFQATT and SNEGSKA (reference sequence). V trimming: 7 bases; J trimming: 4 bases; junction bases outside the gene matches: 8. This CDR3 contains 13 residues. The part of the CDR3 DNA that was read is TGCAGTGTCCGAGCGGGAGTGATAGAGACC. It is translated as CSVRAGVIET. The full CDR3 protein reads CSVRAGVIETQYF.

This clone was picked up many times. Read coverage stops 3 residues before the CDR3 terminus; the germline J gene supplies the remainder. The chain is built from TRBV6-1 and TRBJ1-5; TRBD1 agrees at 8 bases. Germline values: CDR1 MNHNS, CDR2 SASEGT. J lost 9 bases, V lost 4 bases, and 8 bases had no gene match. The CDR3 extends over 14 amino acids. CDR3 sequence: CASSVPTGTGPQHF. The sequenced part of the CDR3 DNA is TGTGCCAGCAGTGTACCCACCGGGACAGGGCCC.

This clone has just a few counts. The read finishes 3 residues shy of the CDR3 end, and the germline J gene is used to complete it. The V call is TRBV30, the J call TRBJ1-2; no reliable D call. From germline, CDR1 is GTSNPN and CDR2 SVGIG (reference sequence). The CDR3 spans 15 residues. The part of the CDR3 DNA that was read is TGTGCCTGGAGGAAACTAGCGGAGGCCTACAATGAC. Translated: CAWRKLAEAYND. The full CDR3 sequence reads CAWRKLAEAYNDYTF.

This clone was seen many times. The missing CDR3 end, 3 residues past where the read stops, is filled in from the germline J gene. The chain combines TRBV20-1 with TRBJ2-3; 14 bases match TRBD2. With 3 bases clipped from V and 3 bases from J, the junction kept 11 bases outside the gene matches. CDR3 length: 18 residues. In germline, CDR1 is DFQATT, CDR2 SNEGSKA (reference sequence). The CDR3 bases that were read are TGCAGTGCTAGTTCCGGGACTAGCGGGAGTTTGTGGACAGATACG. This codes for CSASSGTSGSLWTDT. The CDR3 as a whole reads CSASSGTSGSLWTDTQYF.

This clone was counted ten times or more. Read coverage stops 3 residues before the CDR3 terminus; the germline J gene supplies the remainder. The chain combines TRBV7-9 with TRBJ1-2; D remains unclear. V lost 5 bases and J 4 bases, leaving 14 bases between the germline ends. The CDR3 totals 14 residues. The V gene's germline CDR1 is SEHNR and CDR2 FQNEAQ (reference sequence). CDR3 region: CASSPPGGTYGYTF. The sequenced CDR3 bases are TGTGCCAGCAGCCCCCCGGGTGGCACCTATGGC.

The table lists this clone with a few counts. The CDR3 goes on 3 residues after the read ends, and that part is filled in from the germline J gene. The rearrangement uses TRBV19 and TRBJ2-3, with 10 bases lining up with TRBD2. The V gene's germline CDR1 is LNHDA and CDR2 SQIVND (reference sequence). The CDR3 contains 14 residues. CDR3 bases read: TGTGCCAGTAGTAGTAGCGGGAGGATCGAGACG. Translating it yields CASSSSGRIET. The whole CDR3 sequence reads CASSSSGRIETQYF. Together with reference TRBV19 and TRBJ2-3, the CDR3 gives the full variable domain: DGGITQSPKYLFRKEGQNVTLSCEQNLNHDAMYWYRQDPGQGLRLIYYSQIVNDFQKGDIAEGYSVSREKKESFPLTVTSAQKNPTAFYLCASSSSGRIETQYFGPGTRLTVL.

This clone was seen repeatedly, ten times or more. The sequence runs out 3 residues before the end of the CDR3; the remainder is reconstructed from the germline J gene. The rearrangement joins TRBV4-2 to TRBJ2-1; 7 nucleotides line up with TRBD2. Germline V gene data show CDR1 as LGHNA and CDR2 as YNFKEQ. The CDR3 extends over 17 amino acids. With V trimmed by 3 bases and J by 3 bases, 11 bases remained unmatched. Partial CDR3 DNA: TGTGCCAGCAGCCAGATTGGAGGAGGGAGGGGCTACAATGAG. Translation gives CASSQIGGGRGYNE. The whole CDR3 is CASSQIGGGRGYNEQFF.

This clone was detected ten times or more. The read ends 3 residues shy of where the CDR3 ends; the end is completed using the germline J gene. The chain links TRBV19 to TRBJ2-7; possibly TRBD1 for D (6 bases). V was shortened by 8 bases and J by 0 bases, with 17 bases between the two germline ends. The CDR3 sequence is 15 residues long. Germline V CDR1 and CDR2: LNHDA, SQIVND (reference sequence). CDR3 protein: CASGRTGQSSYEQYF. The sequenced part of the CDR3 DNA is TGTGCCAGTGGGAGAACAGGGCAATCCTCCTACGAG.

In its sample, this clone was seen a few times. Read coverage stops 3 residues before the CDR3 terminus; the germline J gene supplies the remainder. J is TRBJ2-5 and V is TRBV5-1; D is possibly TRBD2 (6 bases). CDR1 and CDR2 from the germline V gene are SGHRS and YFSETQ. The CDR3 runs 16 residues. CDR3 loop: CASSAGTSQFTDTQYF. CDR3 bases read: TGCGCCAGCAGCGCCGGTACTAGCCAATTCACAGATACC.